Listed below are T cell receptor beta chains from one sample, sequenced in a study of cytomegalovirus exposure and HLA in healthy donors. Using immunoSEQ multiplex PCR, the repertoire was profiled, and TCRdb retains in-frame clones only, with some absent. The data show 85,000 to 100,000 clones, around 64% seen once. What was sequenced was PBMCs. The receptors derive from a man in his 60s in good health and CMV-seronegative. Both conserved end residues are part of each CDR3. The order of the fields is D gene, clone size, V gene, J gene, CDR3 protein, CDR3 DNA. A D gene is named only where the DNA matches it firmly. Clone size is stated in some rows and not others, as once, few, many or a class when expanded.

d_gene: NA
abundance: NA
v_gene: TRBV7-2
j_gene: TRBJ2-1
CDR3aa: CASSLVSISYNEQFF
CDR3nt: TGTGCCAGCAGCTTAGTTTCTATCTCCTACAATGAGCAGTTCTTC

d_gene: NA
abundance: NA
v_gene: TRBV19
j_gene: TRBJ2-1
CDR3aa: CASSINRVGNEQFF
CDR3nt: TGTGCCAGTAGTATCAACAGGGTTGGAAATGAGCAGTTCTTC

d_gene: TRBD1
abundance: few
v_gene: TRBV2
j_gene: TRBJ1-5
CDR3aa: CASTGTVSNQPQHF
CDR3nt: TGTGCCAGCACCGGGACAGTTAGCAATCAGCCCCAGCATTTT

d_gene: TRBD1
abundance: NA
v_gene: TRBV19
j_gene: TRBJ1-2
CDR3aa: CASSIFEVGQGNGYTF
CDR3nt: TGTGCCAGTAGTATCTTCGAGGTGGGACAGGGTAACGGCTACACCTTC

d_gene: NA
abundance: NA
v_gene: TRBV2
j_gene: TRBJ1-2
CDR3aa: CASSVREYGYTF
CDR3nt: TGTGCCAGCAGTGTACGGGAGTATGGCTACACCTTC

d_gene: NA
abundance: few
v_gene: TRBV5-4
j_gene: TRBJ1-3
CDR3aa: CASSLVPSSGNTIYF
CDR3nt: TGTGCCAGCAGCTTGGTTCCTTCCTCTGGAAACACCATATATTTT

d_gene: TRBD2
abundance: NA
v_gene: TRBV2
j_gene: TRBJ2-1
CDR3aa: CASSVTSGGINYNEQFF
CDR3nt: TGTGCCAGCAGTGTCACTAGCGGGGGGATTAACTACAATGAGCAGTTCTTC

d_gene: NA
abundance: few
v_gene: TRBV4-1
j_gene: TRBJ2-5
CDR3aa: CASSQRGGEQYF
CDR3nt: TGCGCCAGCAGCCAGAGAGGCGGGGAGCAGTACTTC

d_gene: TRBD1
abundance: NA
v_gene: TRBV7-2
j_gene: TRBJ2-7
CDR3aa: CASSPRTGSYEQYF
CDR3nt: TGTGCCAGCAGCCCCCGGACAGGGTCCTACGAGCAGTACTTC

d_gene: NA
abundance: NA
v_gene: TRBV4-2
j_gene: TRBJ2-7
CDR3aa: CASSQGSVSSYEQYF
CDR3nt: TGTGCCAGCAGCCAAGGCTCGGTAAGCTCCTACGAGCAGTACTTC

d_gene: TRBD1
abundance: NA
v_gene: TRBV27
j_gene: TRBJ2-2
CDR3aa: CASSLSGTGGGELFF
CDR3nt: TGTGCCAGCAGCCTCTCCGGGACAGGGGGCGGGGAGCTGTTTTTT

d_gene: NA
abundance: few
v_gene: TRBV28
j_gene: TRBJ1-1
CDR3aa: CASSLGGQNTEAFF
CDR3nt: TGTGCCAGCAGTTTGGGCGGACAGAACACTGAAGCTTTCTTT

d_gene: NA
abundance: NA
v_gene: TRBV5-1
j_gene: TRBJ2-1
CDR3aa: CASSFAGYNEQFF
CDR3nt: TGCGCCAGCAGCTTTGCGGGGTACAATGAGCAGTTCTTC

d_gene: TRBD1
abundance: few
v_gene: TRBV27
j_gene: TRBJ1-2
CDR3aa: CASSLSRARGTASHVGYTF
CDR3nt: TGTGCCAGCAGTTTATCGAGAGCCCGAGGGACAGCGAGTCATGTCGGCTACACCTTC

d_gene: NA
abundance: NA
v_gene: TRBV14
j_gene: TRBJ2-1
CDR3aa: CASSRANEQFF
CDR3nt: TGTGCCAGCAGCCGAGCGAATGAGCAGTTCTTC

d_gene: NA
abundance: NA
v_gene: TRBV5-5
j_gene: TRBJ1-2
CDR3aa: CASSLEAGANYGYTF
CDR3nt: TGTGCCAGCAGCTTGGAGGCAGGGGCTAACTATGGCTACACCTTC

d_gene: TRBD1
abundance: few
v_gene: TRBV10-3
j_gene: TRBJ2-3
CDR3aa: CANGQGADTQYF
CDR3nt: TGTGCCAACGGACAGGGCGCAGATACGCAGTATTTT

d_gene: TRBD2
abundance: NA
v_gene: TRBV5-1
j_gene: TRBJ2-1
CDR3aa: CASSLALREANEQFF
CDR3nt: TGCGCCAGCAGCTTGGCGTTGCGGGAGGCCAATGAGCAGTTCTTC

d_gene: TRBD1
abundance: NA
v_gene: TRBV5-1
j_gene: TRBJ2-1
CDR3aa: CASSLGQGAYNEQFF
CDR3nt: TGCGCCAGCAGCTTGGGACAGGGGGCATACAATGAGCAGTTCTTC

d_gene: NA
abundance: NA
v_gene: TRBV7-9
j_gene: TRBJ1-1
CDR3aa: CSSSLGPEAFF
CDR3nt: TGTTCCAGCAGTCTAGGTCCAGAAGCTTTCTTT

d_gene: TRBD1
abundance: NA
v_gene: TRBV5-1
j_gene: TRBJ1-5
CDR3aa: CASSFTGGQPQHF
CDR3nt: TGCGCCAGCAGCTTTACAGGGGGACAGCCCCAGCATTTT

d_gene: TRBD2
abundance: NA
v_gene: TRBV19
j_gene: TRBJ2-5
CDR3aa: CASSITSGGVQETQYF
CDR3nt: TGTGCCAGTAGTATTACTAGCGGGGGAGTCCAAGAGACCCAGTACTTC

d_gene: NA
abundance: NA
v_gene: TRBV5-4
j_gene: TRBJ2-2
CDR3aa: CASSFRGPTGELFF
CDR3nt: TGTGCCAGCAGCTTTCGAGGGCCGACCGGGGAGCTGTTTTTT

d_gene: TRBD2
abundance: NA
v_gene: TRBV7-9
j_gene: TRBJ2-1
CDR3aa: CSSTGSEAGVRAEQFF
CDR3nt: TGTTCCAGCACCGGAAGCGAGGCGGGAGTGAGGGCTGAGCAGTTCTTC

d_gene: TRBD1
abundance: NA
v_gene: TRBV2
j_gene: TRBJ2-7
CDR3aa: CASSGGDRGRSSSYEQYF
CDR3nt: TGTGCCAGCAGTGGGGGGGACAGGGGGCGATCGAGCTCCTACGAGCAGTACTTC

d_gene: NA
abundance: NA
v_gene: TRBV15
j_gene: TRBJ2-1
CDR3aa: CATSRPRGSSYNEQFF
CDR3nt: TGTGCCACCAGCAGGCCCCGGGGGAGCTCCTACAATGAGCAGTTCTTC

d_gene: TRBD2
abundance: NA
v_gene: TRBV19
j_gene: TRBJ2-7
CDR3aa: CASSRRLAFDEQYF
CDR3nt: TGTGCCAGTAGCCGGAGACTAGCGTTCGACGAGCAGTACTTC

d_gene: NA
abundance: few
v_gene: TRBV5-1
j_gene: TRBJ2-1
CDR3aa: CASSYGLDSSYNEQFF
CDR3nt: TGCGCCAGCAGCTACGGACTCGATAGCTCCTACAATGAGCAGTTCTTC

d_gene: NA
abundance: NA
v_gene: TRBV5-4
j_gene: TRBJ1-1
CDR3aa: CASSRQGNVNTEAFF
CDR3nt: TGTGCCAGCAGCCGGCAGGGTAATGTGAACACTGAAGCTTTCTTT

d_gene: TRBD1
abundance: few
v_gene: TRBV28
j_gene: TRBJ2-3
CDR3aa: CASRGAGGQGGTQYF
CDR3nt: TGTGCCAGCAGGGGGGCTGGGGGACAGGGAGGTACGCAGTATTTT

d_gene: NA
abundance: few
v_gene: TRBV11-3
j_gene: TRBJ1-6
CDR3aa: CASSGDKNNSPLHF
CDR3nt: TGTGCCAGCAGCGGGGACAAAAATAATTCACCCCTCCACTTT